The 4 T cell receptor beta chains in this list originate from one sample, sequenced in a study of T cell changes during pregnancy in multiple sclerosis. Data came from immunoSEQ multiplex PCR; TCRdb stores just in-frame clones and leaves some out. The table shows approximately 41,000 clones, with roughly 88% occurring only once. The sample was PBMCs (not recorded whether the cells were cultured). The receptors were sampled from a female donor with multiple sclerosis, enrolled in a pregnancy study.

The gene calls are TRBV2 and TRBJ1-1; TRBD1 might be the D (5 bases). The CDR3 length is 13 residues. Germline V gene sequence: CDR1 SNHLY, CDR2 FYNNEI. V dropped 4 bases and J dropped 6 bases, with 12 bases sitting between them. In nucleotides, the CDR3 is TGTGCCAGCAGTGTCTCGGGACCGTCTGAAGCTTTCTTT. It translates to CASSVSGPSEAFF.

The rearrangement joins TRBV12-5 to TRBJ2-5, with D possibly TRBD1 on 6 matching bases. CDR3 length: 13 amino acids. The V gene lost 2 bases and the J gene lost 5 bases, with 9 bases spanning the gap. The germline CDR1 and CDR2 sequences are LGHNT and FRNRAP. Written as DNA, the CDR3 is TGTGCTAGTGGTTTGTCAGGGGTGGAGACCCAGTACTTC. Translated: CASGLSGVETQYF.

This chain joins TRBV19 and TRBJ1-5; D is ambiguous. This CDR3 region has 12 residues. Germline V gives CDR1 LNHDA, CDR2 SQIVND (reference sequence). Between the trimmed V and J ends, which lost 5 bases and 6 bases, there was a span of 8 bases. The CDR3 bases are TGTGCCAGTAGTTTTTTGGGTCAGCCCCAGCATTTT. It codes for CASSFLGQPQHF.

V is TRBV18 and J is TRBJ1-1; D unclear. V lost 0 bases, J lost 5 bases, and 4 bases lay in between. In germline, CDR1 is KGHSH, CDR2 LQKENI. The CDR3 has 12 amino acids. The CDR3 nucleotides are TGTGCCAGCTCACCACCGGGAACTGAAGCTTTCTTT. Translation gives CASSPPGTEAFF.